A single T cell receptor beta chain is shown here with its context. Its target is not known. Germline values: CDR1 MNHEY, CDR2 SMNVEV (reference sequence). The CDR3 length is 18 residues. With V trimmed by 5 bases and J by 2 bases, 16 bases remained unmatched. The data are from a study of T cells in localized non-small cell lung cancer. Study conclusions and caveats: Only one tumor region went through sequencing, so heterogeneity may still be there. Uninvolved neighboring lung showed the greatest T cell clonality, exceeding tumor. Appearing in adjacent lung were a median about 60 of the top 100 tumor clones.

Sequencing used immunoSEQ multiplex PCR; TCRdb keeps in-frame clones, though not all of them. The repertoire has tens of thousands of clones, over 75% of them found once; the top ten carry roughly 17%. The receptor comes from a male donor aged 60 or over with stage III squamous cell lung carcinoma. V gene TRBV27 combines with J gene TRBJ2-5, with TRBD1 identical over 8 bases. The sequences come from peripheral blood, collected before any cancer treatment. CDR3: CASSLVGSGRGPQETQYF. DNA of the CDR3: TGTGCCAGCAGTCTCGTTGGGTCCGGCAGGGGGCCTCAAGAGACCCAGTACTTC.